The 21 T cell receptor beta chains below all came from one sample that was sequenced in a study of T cell responses to AZD1222 COVID-19 vaccine. Using immunoSEQ multiplex PCR, the repertoire was profiled, and TCRdb retains in-frame clones only, with some absent. The data contain roughly 150,000 clones, over 75% of them singletons. The sequencing here drew on peripheral blood, taken on day 0 of AZD1222 vaccination. The receptor source for this set is an adult in good health.

V gene TRBV6-1 combines with J gene TRBJ1-1; D perhaps matches TRBD1 (6 bases). The V gene lost 1 base and the J gene lost 2 bases, with 8 bases spanning the gap. The germline CDR1 and CDR2 sequences are MNHNS and SASEGT. The CDR3 contains 14 residues. The CDR3 loop reads CASSEGGLNTEAFF. Here the CDR3 DNA reads TGTGCCAGCAGTGAAGGGGGGCTAAACACTGAAGCTTTCTTT.

This chain joins TRBV11-2 and TRBJ2-5; 12 nucleotides align to TRBD2. The V and J ends lost 5 bases and 2 bases, in that order; junction bases with no gene match: 9. CDR1 SGHAT and CDR2 FQNNGV come from the germline V gene. There are 17 residues in the CDR3. The CDR3 bases are TGTGCCAGCAGCCGAGGACTAGCGGGGACAGCGCAAGAGACCCAGTACTTC. Amino acids: CASSRGLAGTAQETQYF. Supplemented by reference TRBV11-2 and TRBJ2-5, the full variable domain reads EAGVAQSPRYKIIEKRQSVAFWCNPISGHATLYWYQQILGQGPKLLIQFQNNGVVDDSQLPKDRFSAERLKGVDSTLKIQPAKLEDSAVYLCASSRGLAGTAQETQYFGPGTRLLVL.

The rearrangement joins TRBV4-3 to TRBJ1-6; 10 bases fit TRBD1. Looked up from germline, CDR1 is LGHNA and CDR2 is YSLEER. The junction had 10 bases not matched to a gene; V was cut back by 4 bases and J by 10 bases. The CDR3 has 16 residues. The CDR3 DNA follows: TGCGCCAGCAGCCTCGAAGCGGACAGGGGGAACTCACCCCTCCACTTT. Encoded protein: CASSLEADRGNSPLHF.

This clone appeared a single time. V gene TRBV15 combines with J gene TRBJ2-2; 7 nucleotides line up with TRBD2. CDR3 size: 16 residues. Per germline, CDR1 LNHNV and CDR2 YYDKDF (reference sequence). Trimming took 3 bases from V and 0 from J; bases not matched to a gene: 4. The CDR3 loop is CATSRTSGANTGELFF. The CDR3 nucleotides are TGTGCCACCAGCAGGACAAGCGGGGCGAACACCGGGGAGCTGTTTTTT.

This chain uses TRBV5-4 with TRBJ2-3, with TRBD2 matching 10 bases. This CDR3 has 16 amino acids. Per germline, CDR1 SGHNT and CDR2 YYREEE (reference sequence). V lost 0 bases and J lost 5; bases outside the gene matches: 6. CDR3 region: CASSLVLAGVKDTQYF. CDR3 DNA: TGTGCCAGCAGCTTGGTGCTAGCGGGGGTGAAAGATACGCAGTATTTT. The variable domain in full, completed from reference TRBV5-4 and TRBJ2-3, reads ETGVTQSPTHLIKTRGQQVTLRCSSQSGHNTVSWYQQALGQGPQFIFQYYREEENGRGNFPPRFSGLQFPNYSSELNVNALELDDSALYLCASSLVLAGVKDTQYFGPGTRLTVL.

The CDR3 sequence is CARKTGLATNEKLFF. The CDR3 bases are TGTGCCAGAAAGACAGGCCTTGCAACTAATGAAAAACTGTTTTTT. This sequence joins TRBV2 and TRBJ1-4, with D perhaps matching TRBD1 (6 bases). V lost 9 bases, J lost 0 bases, and 14 bases lay in between. CDR1 is SNHLY and CDR2 is FYNNEI in the germline V gene. CDR3 length equals 15 residues.

The genes are TRBV15 and TRBJ2-7, with D unresolved. V was pared by 5 bases and J by 5 bases, with 13 bases between. There are 13 residues in the CDR3. CDR1 LNHNV and CDR2 YYDKDF come from the germline V gene (reference sequence). The DNA of the CDR3 is TGTGCCACCAGCCGAACCCTGGGGAACGAGCAGTACTTC. Its translation: CATSRTLGNEQYF. Filled out from reference TRBV15 and TRBJ2-7, the complete variable domain reads DAMVIQNPRYQVTQFGKPVTLSCSQTLNHNVMYWYQQKSSQAPKLLFHYYDKDFNNEADTPDNFQSRRPNTSFCFLDIRSPGLGDTAMYLCATSRTLGNEQYFGPGTRLTVT.

The V gene is TRBV6-5, the J gene TRBJ2-7; TRBD1 agrees at 8 bases. This CDR3 is built from 13 residues. CDR1 and CDR2 from the germline V gene are MNHEY and SVGAGI. The junction had 2 bases not matched to a gene; V was cut back by 6 bases and J by 1 base. The CDR3 DNA follows: TGTGCCAGCAGAAGACAGGGGTCCTACGAGCAGTACGTC. Protein: CASRRQGSYEQYV.

V usage is TRBV19 and J usage is TRBJ1-4; the match to TRBD1 covers 7 bases. This CDR3 is built from 15 residues. Germline CDR1 and CDR2: LNHDA and SQIVND (reference sequence). Trimming at V came to 4 bases and at J to 7 bases, leaving 9 bases not matched to a gene. CDR3 amino acids: CASSRKTGISEKLFF. In DNA, the CDR3 is TGTGCCAGTAGTAGAAAGACAGGGATATCTGAAAAACTGTTTTTT.

In its sample, this clone was seen once. The CDR3 nucleotides are TGCGCCAGCAGCCCCGAACCCAGGGTCCAAAGTAGAGTGACGCAGTATTTT. Encoded protein: CASSPEPRVQSRVTQYF. This chain links TRBV4-1 with TRBJ2-3, with D perhaps TRBD1 (5 bases). The CDR3 spans 17 residues. Per the germline V gene, CDR1 is MGHRA and CDR2 is YSYEKL. V dropped 4 bases and J dropped 9 bases, with 26 bases sitting between them.

The V and J genes are TRBV19 and TRBJ1-2, with D maybe TRBD1 (5 bases). The CDR3 covers 18 residues. The germline V gene has CDR1 LNHDA and CDR2 SQIVND (reference sequence). The V and J ends lost 3 bases and 7 bases respectively, with 27 bases between them. The CDR3 DNA is TGTGCCAGTAGTATTACAGCGACGCCGGGACTCTCAGTTACTGGCTACACCTTC. Its protein product is CASSITATPGLSVTGYTF.

The rearrangement joins TRBV27 to TRBJ1-4; 8 positions match TRBD1. CDR1 is MNHEY and CDR2 is SMNVEV in the germline V gene (reference sequence). The CDR3 extends over 16 amino acids. V gave up 5 bases and J gave up 2 bases; unmatched junction bases: 7. CDR3 region: CASSPTDRATNEKLFF. In DNA form, the CDR3 reads TGTGCCAGCAGTCCGACGGACAGGGCCACTAATGAAAAACTGTTTTTT. Variable domain in full (rest from reference TRBV27 and TRBJ1-4): EAQVTQNPRYLITVTGKKLTVTCSQNMNHEYMSWYRQDPGLGLRQIYYSMNVEVTDKGDVPEGYKVSRKEKRNFPLILESPSPNQTSLYFCASSPTDRATNEKLFFGSGTQLSVL.

The rearrangement joins TRBV29-1 to TRBJ2-1; perhaps TRBD2 as D (6 bases). The CDR3 is 16 amino acids. Trimming left V 2 bases short and J 6 bases short, with 20 bases between. The germline V gene has CDR1 SQVTM and CDR2 ANQGSEA. For the CDR3, the DNA is TGCAGCGTTGAAATAGCGGATCCCTCAGGATTCAATGAGCAGTTCTTC. This codes for CSVEIADPSGFNEQFF.

The J gene is TRBJ2-2, the V gene TRBV19; D uncertain. The germline V gene has CDR1 LNHDA and CDR2 SQIVND (reference sequence). This CDR3 is 12 amino acids long. Trimming stripped 8 bases from V and 4 bases from J, with 8 bases between. The chain's CDR3 is CASQTATGELFF. In nucleotides, the CDR3 is TGTGCCAGTCAAACGGCCACCGGGGAGCTGTTTTTT.

The chain uses TRBV30 and TRBJ2-7, with D maybe TRBD1 (6 bases). Trimming removed 0 bases at V and 2 bases at J, with 14 bases between. The CDR3 runs to 15 residues. Per germline, CDR1 GTSNPN and CDR2 SVGIG (reference sequence). CDR3 nucleotide sequence: TGTGCCTGGAGTGTACTTAGGGACAACGCCTACGAGCAGTACTTC. It encodes CAWSVLRDNAYEQYF.

This rearrangement joins TRBV7-2 to TRBJ2-4; D assignment may be TRBD1 or TRBD2 (5 bases each). Germline CDR1 reads SGHTA; CDR2 reads FQGNSA. V lost 1 base to trimming and J lost 10 bases, with 8 bases between them. The CDR3 spans 12 residues. CDR3 sequence reads: CASSLGGVIQYF. CDR3 DNA: TGTGCCAGCAGCTTAGGAGGGGTTATTCAGTACTTC. Full variable domain (missing parts from reference TRBV7-2 and TRBJ2-4): GAGVSQSPSNKVTEKGKDVELRCDPISGHTALYWYRQSLGQGLEFLIYFQGNSAPDKSGLPSDRFSAERTGGSVSTLTIQRTQQEDSAVYLCASSLGGVIQYFGAGTRLSVL.

The chain employs TRBV11-2 and TRBJ1-2; D not resolved. This CDR3 has 14 residues. The V end was cut by 7 bases, the J end by 0 bases, with 12 bases between. Looked up from germline, CDR1 is SGHAT and CDR2 is FQNNGV. The CDR3 sequence: CASTSPQTNYGYTF. DNA for the CDR3: TGTGCCAGCACTTCCCCCCAGACTAACTATGGCTACACCTTC.

The chain joins TRBV6-5 to TRBJ2-7; 7 positions match TRBD1. Germline CDR1 reads MNHEY; CDR2 reads SVGAGI. CDR3 length equals 13 residues. V lost 6 bases, J lost 6 bases, and 8 bases stayed unmatched. The chain's CDR3 is CASRKTGSGEQYV. CDR3 bases: TGTGCCAGCAGGAAGACAGGGTCGGGCGAGCAGTACGTC.

The V call is TRBV2, the J call TRBJ2-1; TRBD1 or TRBD2 may be the D gene (5 bases each). Trimming took off 5 bases at V and 5 bases at J, with 13 bases between the two ends. There are 14 residues in the CDR3. Germline-derived CDR1 and CDR2 are SNHLY and FYNNEI. The CDR3 bases are TGTGCCAGCAGTATTATCCGGGACCACAATGAGCAGTTCTTC. Translation gives CASSIIRDHNEQFF.

The V and J genes are TRBV9 and TRBJ2-5; 8 positions agree with TRBD1. CDR3 length: 14 residues. Germline assignment: CDR1 SGDLS and CDR2 YYNGEE. Unmatched junction bases numbered 6, after V lost 4 bases and J lost 4 bases. The CDR3 DNA is TGTGCCAGCAGCATACAGGGGGTTGGAGAGACCCAGTACTTC. It codes for CASSIQGVGETQYF.

The chain combines TRBV28 with TRBJ2-1; 9 bases line up with TRBD1. CDR3 length: 14 amino acids. With 6 bases clipped from V and 6 bases from J, the junction kept 6 bases outside the gene matches. The V gene's germline CDR1 is MDHEN and CDR2 SYDVKM. The CDR3, as DNA: TGTGCCAGCAGCGGGACAGGGTCTCGCAATGAGCAGTTCTTC. Its protein product is CASSGTGSRNEQFF.